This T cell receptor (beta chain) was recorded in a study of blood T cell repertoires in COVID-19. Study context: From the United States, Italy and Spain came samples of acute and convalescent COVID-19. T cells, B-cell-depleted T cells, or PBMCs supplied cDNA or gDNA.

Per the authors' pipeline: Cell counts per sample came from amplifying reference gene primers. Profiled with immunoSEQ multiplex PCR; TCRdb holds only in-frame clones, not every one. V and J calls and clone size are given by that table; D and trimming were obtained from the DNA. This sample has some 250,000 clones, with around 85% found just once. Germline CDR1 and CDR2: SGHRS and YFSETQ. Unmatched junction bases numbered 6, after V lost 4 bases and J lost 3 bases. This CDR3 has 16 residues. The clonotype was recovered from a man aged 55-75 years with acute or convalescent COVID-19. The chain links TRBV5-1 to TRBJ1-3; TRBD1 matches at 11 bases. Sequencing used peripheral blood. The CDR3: CASSTGQGVDGNTIYF. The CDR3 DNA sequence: TGCGCCAGCAGCACGGGACAGGGGGTCGATGGAAACACCATATATTTT.